This passage covers 4 T cell receptor beta chains from one sample sequenced in a study of blood T cell repertoires in COVID-19. Sequencing was performed with immunoSEQ multiplex PCR; in TCRdb, only in-frame clones are kept and a portion is missing. The sample has 250,000 to 300,000 clones, about 89% seen once; the top ten hold 1.5% to 2%. The sample comprised PBMCs or T cells enriched from blood (not recorded which). Receptors originate from a middle-aged woman who had recovered from COVID-19.

The chain combines TRBV28 with TRBJ2-3; no clear D gene. V lost 10 bases, J lost 0 bases, and 11 bases lay in between. Germline assignment: CDR1 MDHEN and CDR2 SYDVKM. There are 13 residues in the CDR3. The CDR3 reads CAMRQTSTDTQYF. CDR3 sequence (DNA): TGTGCCATGCGACAAACTAGCACAGATACGCAGTATTTT.

The rearrangement uses TRBV5-6 and TRBJ1-2; maybe TRBD1 (5 bases). Germline CDR1 SGHDT, CDR2 YYEEEE. The CDR3 length is 14 residues. V dropped 4 bases and J dropped 4 bases, with 14 bases sitting between them. The CDR3 sequence is CASSLPQDFYGYTF. In DNA form, the CDR3 reads TGTGCCAGCAGCCTACCACAGGATTTCTATGGCTACACCTTC.

This CDR3 is CASSPHKSGGQYF. The CDR3 coding sequence is TGTGCCAGCTCACCCCATAAAAGCGGGGGGCAGTATTTT. The chain recombines TRBV18 with TRBJ2-3; 8 bases line up with TRBD2. The ends lost 3 bases at V and 11 bases at J; junction bases unmatched: 7. CDR1 is KGHSH, CDR2 LQKENI, per germline. The CDR3 spans 13 residues.

V usage is TRBV11-2 and J usage is TRBJ1-2; 7 nucleotides align to TRBD1. The germline V gene has CDR1 SGHAT and CDR2 FQNNGV. V lost 4 bases and J lost 8; bases outside the gene matches: 7. The CDR3 loop spans 13 amino acids. The CDR3 loop reads CASSSDRVSGYTF. DNA of the CDR3: TGTGCCAGCAGCTCCGACAGGGTGAGCGGCTACACCTTC.